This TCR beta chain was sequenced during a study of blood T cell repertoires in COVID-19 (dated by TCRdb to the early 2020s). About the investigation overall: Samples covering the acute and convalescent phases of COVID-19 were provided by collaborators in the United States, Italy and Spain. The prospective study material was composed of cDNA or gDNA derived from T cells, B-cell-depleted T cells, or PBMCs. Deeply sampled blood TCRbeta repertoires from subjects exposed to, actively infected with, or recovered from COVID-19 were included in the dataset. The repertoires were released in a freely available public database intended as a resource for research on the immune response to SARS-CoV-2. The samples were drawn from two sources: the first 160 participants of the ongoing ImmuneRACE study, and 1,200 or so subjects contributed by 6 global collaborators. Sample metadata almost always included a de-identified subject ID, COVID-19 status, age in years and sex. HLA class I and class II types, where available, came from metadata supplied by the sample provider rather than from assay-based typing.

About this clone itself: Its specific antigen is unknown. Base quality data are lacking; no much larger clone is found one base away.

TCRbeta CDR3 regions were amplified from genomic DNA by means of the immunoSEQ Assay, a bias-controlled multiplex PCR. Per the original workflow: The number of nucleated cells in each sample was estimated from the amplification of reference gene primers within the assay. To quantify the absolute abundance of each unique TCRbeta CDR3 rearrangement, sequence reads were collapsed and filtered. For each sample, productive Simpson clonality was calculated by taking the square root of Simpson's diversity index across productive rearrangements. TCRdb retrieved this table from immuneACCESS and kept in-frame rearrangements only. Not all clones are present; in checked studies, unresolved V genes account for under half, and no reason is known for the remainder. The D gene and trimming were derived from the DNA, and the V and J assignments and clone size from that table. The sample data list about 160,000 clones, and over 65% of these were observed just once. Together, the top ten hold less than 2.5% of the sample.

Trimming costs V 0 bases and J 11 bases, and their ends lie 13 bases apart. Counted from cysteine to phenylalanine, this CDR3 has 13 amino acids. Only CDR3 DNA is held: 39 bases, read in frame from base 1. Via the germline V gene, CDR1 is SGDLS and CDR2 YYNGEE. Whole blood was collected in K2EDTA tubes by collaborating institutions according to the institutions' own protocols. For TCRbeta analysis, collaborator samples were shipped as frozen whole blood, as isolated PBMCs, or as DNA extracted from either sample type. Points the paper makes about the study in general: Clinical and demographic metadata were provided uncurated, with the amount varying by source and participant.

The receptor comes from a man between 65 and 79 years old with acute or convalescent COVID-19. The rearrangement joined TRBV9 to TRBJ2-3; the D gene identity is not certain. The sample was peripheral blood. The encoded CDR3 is CASSVAGSSEQYF. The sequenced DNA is TGTGCCAGCAGCGTAGCTGGATCTAGTGAGCAGTATTTT.